This T cell receptor beta chain was documented in a study of blood T cells in healthy people across ages. Regarding the study as a whole: TCR beta diversity was tightly associated with the proportion of naive T cells. Per-million-T-cell TCR beta diversity fell roughly linearly with age.

Per-sample yields of isolated PBMCs were at least 6 million. This clonotype was found a few times. The antigen is not known. Germline V CDR1 and CDR2: DFQATT, SNEGSKA (reference sequence). CDR3 length: 12 residues. V was cut by 0 bases and J by 2 bases, with 4 bases left in between. Together with a sample-barcoded 5' primer, a J-beta primer mix was included in a second PCR lasting about 7 to 12 cycles. At least 3 million CDR3-containing paired-end reads were obtained per sample. One entry per CDR3 protein results from TCRdb running MiXCR on the 5' RACE reads. This table holds approximately 360,000 distinct CDR3 sequences, roughly half found once.

This chain joins TRBV20-1 and TRBJ1-2; no clear D gene. This clonotype was obtained from a man aged 55 to 70 in good health. Sample: blood. CDR3 protein: CSAREGNYGYTF. The CDR3 DNA reads as TGCAGTGCTAGAGAAGGGAACTATGGCTACACCTTC.